A selection of T cell receptor beta chains follows, all from one sample in a study of early T cells in non-severe SARS-CoV-2 infection. Via MiXCR, TCRdb re-called the 5' RACE reads, giving one row per CDR3 protein. The repertoire consists of 86,000 or so distinct CDR3 sequences, with about 14% occurring once and the leading ten covering around 3.3%. The material sequenced was whole blood. These receptors all stem from an adult who was a healthcare worker with PCR-confirmed SARS-CoV-2 infection or an uninfected control (not recorded which). Both conserved end residues are part of each CDR3. A D gene is named only where the DNA matches it firmly. Clone size appears in some rows only: once, few, many, or a class for an expanded clone.

size: many
J: TRBJ1-1
V: TRBV29-1
length: 15
D: TRBD1
DNA: TGCAGCGTTGAAGAAGCCGGGACAGGGATAACTGAAGCTTTCTTT
CDR3: CSVEEAGTGITEAFF

size: many
J: TRBJ1-6
V: TRBV20-1
length: 14
D: .
DNA: TGCAGTGCTGACGACAGACGTCGTAATTCACCCCTCCACTTT
CDR3: CSADDRRRNSPLHF

size: .
J: TRBJ1-1
V: TRBV5-1
length: 14
D: .
DNA: TGCGCCAGCAGCTTGTCCCCAGGGATCACTGAAGCTTTCTTT
CDR3: CASSLSPGITEAFF

size: .
J: TRBJ1-1
V: TRBV11-3
length: 12
D: TRBD1
DNA: TGTGCCAGCAGTCACAGGGGCCCTGAAGCTTTCTTT
CDR3: CASSHRGPEAFF

size: .
J: TRBJ1-1
V: TRBV6-1
length: 14
D: TRBD1
DNA: TGTGCCAGCAGTATAACAGGGGGGGGAACTGAAGCTTTCTTT
CDR3: CASSITGGGTEAFF

size: .
J: TRBJ2-2
V: TRBV12-3/TRBV12-4
length: 19
D: TRBD2
DNA: TGTGCCAGCAGTCCGGGACTAGCGGACTTCCCTCGGAACACCGGGGAGCTGTTTTTT
CDR3: CASSPGLADFPRNTGELFF

size: many
J: TRBJ1-1
V: TRBV30
length: 14
D: .
DNA: TGTGCCTGCAGCCTCGGGGACATGAACACTGAAGCTTTCTTT
CDR3: CACSLGDMNTEAFF

size: few
J: TRBJ2-1
V: TRBV5-1
length: 12
D: .
DNA: TGCGCCAGCAGCTTGGAGGGCAATGAGCAGTTCTTC
CDR3: CASSLEGNEQFF

size: many
J: TRBJ1-3
V: TRBV12-3/TRBV12-4
length: 18
D: .
DNA: TGTGCCAGCAACAACGGCTCCAGCTCATACTACTCTGGAAACACCATATATTTT
CDR3: CASNNGSSSYYSGNTIYF

size: many
J: TRBJ1-5
V: TRBV19
length: 16
D: .
DNA: TGTGCCAGTAGCCCTCTGACAGGATATAGCAATCAGCCCCAGCATTTT
CDR3: CASSPLTGYSNQPQHF

size: .
J: TRBJ1-5
V: TRBV12-3/TRBV12-4
length: 16
D: .
DNA: TGTGCCAGCAGCTCACTCGGGACGGTTAGCAATCAGCCCCAGCATTTT
CDR3: CASSSLGTVSNQPQHF

size: once
J: TRBJ2-7
V: TRBV3-1
length: 12
D: .
DNA: TGTGCCAGCAGCCAAAGCACGAACGAGCAGTACTTC
CDR3: CASSQSTNEQYF

size: few
J: TRBJ2-1
V: TRBV2
length: 14
D: .
DNA: TGTGCCAGCAGAAACGACAGGAGTTACAATGAGCAGTTCTTC
CDR3: CASRNDRSYNEQFF

size: many
J: TRBJ2-3
V: TRBV4-1
length: 16
D: TRBD1
DNA: TGCGCCAGCAGTCCCGGGACAGGGTTTCGGACAGATACGCAGTATTTT
CDR3: CASSPGTGFRTDTQYF

size: .
J: TRBJ2-5
V: TRBV7-9
length: 15
D: .
DNA: TGTGCCAGCAGCTTAGTGGTCAGCTTCCAAGAGACCCAGTACTTC
CDR3: CASSLVVSFQETQYF